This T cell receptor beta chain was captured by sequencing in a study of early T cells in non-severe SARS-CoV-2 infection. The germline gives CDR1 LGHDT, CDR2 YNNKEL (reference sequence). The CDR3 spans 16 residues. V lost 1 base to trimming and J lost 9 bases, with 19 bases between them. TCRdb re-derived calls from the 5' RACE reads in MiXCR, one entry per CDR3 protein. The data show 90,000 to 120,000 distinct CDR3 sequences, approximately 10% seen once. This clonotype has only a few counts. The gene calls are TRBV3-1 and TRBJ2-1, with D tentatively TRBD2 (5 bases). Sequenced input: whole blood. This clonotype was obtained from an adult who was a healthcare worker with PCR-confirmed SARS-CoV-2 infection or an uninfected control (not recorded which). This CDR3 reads CASSQGLVGANIEQFF. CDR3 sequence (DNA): TGTGCCAGCAGCCAAGGCTTAGTGGGAGCGAACATTGAGCAGTTCTTC.